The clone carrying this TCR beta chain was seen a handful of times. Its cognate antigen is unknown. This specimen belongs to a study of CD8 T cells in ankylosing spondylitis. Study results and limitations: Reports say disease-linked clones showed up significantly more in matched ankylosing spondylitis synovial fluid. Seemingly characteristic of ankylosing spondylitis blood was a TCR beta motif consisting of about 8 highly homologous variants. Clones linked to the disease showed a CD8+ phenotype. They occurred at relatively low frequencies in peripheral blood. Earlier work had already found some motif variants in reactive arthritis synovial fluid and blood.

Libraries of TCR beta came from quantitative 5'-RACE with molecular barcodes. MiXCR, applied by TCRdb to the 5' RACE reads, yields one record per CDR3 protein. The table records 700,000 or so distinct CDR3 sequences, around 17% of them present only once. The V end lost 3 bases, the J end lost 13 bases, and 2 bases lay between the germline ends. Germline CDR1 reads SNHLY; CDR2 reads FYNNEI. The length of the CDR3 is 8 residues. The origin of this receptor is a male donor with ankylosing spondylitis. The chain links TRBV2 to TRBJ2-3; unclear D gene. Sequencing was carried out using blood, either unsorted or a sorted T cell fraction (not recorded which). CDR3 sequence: CASSEEYF. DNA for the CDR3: TGTGCCAGCAGTGAGGAGTATTTT. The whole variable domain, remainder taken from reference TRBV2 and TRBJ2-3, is EPEVTQTPSHQVTQMGQEVILRCVPISNHLYFYWYRQILGQKVEFLVSFYNNEISEKSEIFDDQFSVERPDGSNFTLKIRSTKLEDSAMYFCASSEEYFGPGTRLTVL.